Listed here are 27 T cell receptor beta chains from one sample, sequenced in a study of cytomegalovirus exposure and HLA in healthy donors. PCR amplification relied on 60 Vbeta primers (plus 13 Jbeta primers). Libraries were prepared by immunoSEQ multiplex PCR; TCRdb keeps only in-frame clonotypes and omits some of them. The table shows some 270,000 clones, with about four fifths occurring only once. Specimen: PBMCs. The source is a girl aged 2-10 years in good health and CMV-seronegative.

This clone was observed once. The rearrangement uses TRBV10-3 and TRBJ2-2, with D possibly being TRBD1 (5 bases). This CDR3 comprises 16 residues. With 3 bases removed from V and 0 bases from J, the gap between germline ends came to 11 bases. Germline V CDR1 and CDR2: ENHRY, SYGVKD. In nucleotides, the CDR3 is TGTGCCATCAGTGATGGTGACAGACCGAACACCGGGGAGCTGTTTTTT. Translation: CAISDGDRPNTGELFF.

The chain recombines TRBV5-1 with TRBJ2-1, with 9 bases identical to TRBD1. The CDR3 contains 13 residues. V gave up 3 bases and J gave up 9 bases; unmatched junction bases: 4. Germline V lookup: CDR1 SGHRS, CDR2 YFSETQ. DNA for the CDR3: TGCGCCAGCAGCTCAACAGGGGGCACTGAGCAGTTCTTC. Translation gives CASSSTGGTEQFF.

The chain recombines TRBV7-9 with TRBJ2-5; 10 bases map to TRBD1. The J call is in doubt because the DNA end fits TRBJ2-7 better. The CDR3 consists of 15 residues. Germline CDR1 reads SEHNR; CDR2 reads FQNEAQ (reference sequence). In DNA, the CDR3 is TGTGCCAGCAGCTCCGGGACAGGGGTGTACTACGAGCAGTACTTC. Its protein is CASSSGTGVYYEQYF.

The rearrangement joins TRBV7-9 to TRBJ1-6, with 9 bases that match TRBD1. The CDR3 covers 16 residues. Germline V lookup: CDR1 SEHNR, CDR2 FQNEAQ (reference sequence). V was pared by 5 bases and J by 6 bases, with 8 bases of the junction left unmatched. In nucleotides, the CDR3 is TGTGCCAGCAGCCAGCGGGACAGGGCCCGTAATTCACCCCTCCACTTT. It translates to CASSQRDRARNSPLHF.

The gene calls are TRBV28 and TRBJ1-6; D ambiguous. V lost 6 bases to trimming and J lost 12 bases, with 12 bases between them. Germline CDR1 reads MDHEN; CDR2 reads SYDVKM. The CDR3 spans 12 residues. DNA for the CDR3: TGTGCCAGCAGCATTCACCGGGAACCCCTCCACTTT. It translates to CASSIHREPLHF.

In this sample, this clone turned up a few times. This chain uses TRBV29-1 with TRBJ1-2; no clear D. Per germline, CDR1 SQVTM and CDR2 ANQGSEA. V was shortened by 2 bases and J by 3 bases, with 7 bases between the two germline ends. The length of the CDR3 is 12 residues. CDR3: CSVELPDYGYTF. The CDR3 DNA reads TGCAGCGTTGAATTGCCAGACTATGGCTACACCTTC.

V usage is TRBV7-3 and J usage is TRBJ2-1; D might be TRBD2 (6 bases). Germline V gene lookup returns CDR1 SGHTA and CDR2 FQGTGA. The CDR3 sequence is 15 residues long. Trimming shortened V by 5 bases and J by 8 bases, and 19 bases separated the two germline ends. The CDR3 protein is CASSPRLGSGDEQFF. CDR3 in DNA: TGTGCCAGCAGCCCCCGCCTGGGATCGGGGGATGAGCAGTTCTTC.

The chain recombines TRBV19 with TRBJ1-1; D is perhaps TRBD1 (5 bases). The CDR3 runs 15 residues. Germline V CDR1 and CDR2: LNHDA, SQIVND (reference sequence). The V end lost 6 bases, the J end lost 4 bases, and 18 bases lay between the germline ends. CDR3 loop: CASRIGGGEGTEAFF. CDR3 nucleotides: TGTGCCAGTAGAATTGGGGGAGGGGAGGGCACTGAAGCTTTCTTT.

This clone occurred a few times. The rearrangement uses TRBV30 and TRBJ1-1; D uncertain. Germline V gene sequence: CDR1 GTSNPN, CDR2 SVGIG (reference sequence). This CDR3 comprises 13 residues. V was clipped by 0 bases and J by 7 bases, with 12 bases between them. The CDR3 loop is CAWSVGGWGEAFF. CDR3 sequence (DNA): TGTGCCTGGAGTGTAGGAGGGTGGGGTGAAGCTTTCTTT.

This clone has only a few counts. The chain employs TRBV20-1 and TRBJ2-4; TRBD1 matches at 7 bases. V was pared by 7 bases and J by 12 bases, with 3 bases of the junction left unmatched. Germline-derived CDR1 and CDR2 are DFQATT and SNEGSKA (reference sequence). The CDR3 is 9 amino acids. This CDR3 reads CSDGQAQYF. The CDR3 DNA is TGCAGTGACGGACAGGCTCAGTACTTC.

This chain uses TRBV7-2 with TRBJ2-5; 9 positions match TRBD2. This CDR3 has 15 residues. The germline V gene encodes CDR1 SGHTA and CDR2 FQGNSA. Germline trimming cut 1 base from V and 5 bases from J; bases unmatched to any gene: 5. CDR3 DNA sequence: TGTGCCAGCAGCTTAGAAGGGACTAGCCTTGAGACCCAGTACTTC. Its translation is CASSLEGTSLETQYF. Supplemented by reference TRBV7-2 and TRBJ2-5, the full variable domain reads GAGVSQSPSNKVTEKGKDVELRCDPISGHTALYWYRQSLGQGLEFLIYFQGNSAPDKSGLPSDRFSAERTGGSVSTLTIQRTQQEDSAVYLCASSLEGTSLETQYFGPGTRLLVL.

In its sample, this clone was seen a few times. The chain uses TRBV6-1 and TRBJ2-1; D may be TRBD1 (6 bases). The ends were cut back, 4 bases at V and 0 bases at J, with 13 bases in the middle. There are 16 residues in the CDR3. CDR1 and CDR2 (germline): MNHNS, SASEGT. The CDR3 DNA sequence: TGTGCCAGCAGTGGGCACAGGGTTTACTCCTACAATGAGCAGTTCTTC. Residues: CASSGHRVYSYNEQFF.

This chain connects TRBV28 to TRBJ2-1, with a weak D call TRBD1 (5 bases). Germline CDR1 reads MDHEN; CDR2 reads SYDVKM. CDR3 size: 13 residues. V gave up 7 bases and J gave up 8 bases, with 15 bases separating them. The chain's CDR3 is CASTRPGADEQFF. CDR3 coding DNA: TGTGCCAGCACCCGACCTGGGGCAGATGAGCAGTTCTTC. The full variable domain, its missing parts supplied by reference TRBV28 and TRBJ2-1, is DVKVTQSSRYLVKRTGEKVFLECVQDMDHENMFWYRQDPGLGLRLIYFSYDVKMKEKGDIPEGYSVSREKKERFSLILESASTNQTSMYLCASTRPGADEQFFGPGTRLTVL.

The chain carries TRBV5-1 and TRBJ1-5; no definite D call. V dropped 1 base and J dropped 0 bases, with 17 bases sitting between them. Germline V gives CDR1 SGHRS, CDR2 YFSETQ. This CDR3 is 18 amino acids long. The CDR3 sequence: CASSLSRTSGNSNQPQHF. The CDR3 coding sequence is TGCGCCAGCAGCTTGAGCCGGACCTCCGGGAATAGCAATCAGCCCCAGCATTTT.

The chain has TRBV4-2 and TRBJ2-1, with a tentative D call TRBD2 (5 bases). Trimming shortened V by 1 base and J by 5 bases, and 12 bases separated the two germline ends. Germline CDR1 reads LGHNA; CDR2 reads YNFKEQ. CDR3 length: 15 residues. The CDR3 spells CASSQGTTRDNEQFF. CDR3 in DNA: TGTGCCAGCAGCCAAGGAACTACTAGGGACAATGAGCAGTTCTTC.

This clone was counted a single time. V is TRBV5-6 and J is TRBJ2-5; 7 bases fit TRBD1. The CDR3 contains 13 residues. J lost 4 bases, V lost 2 bases, and 2 bases had no gene match. The germline V gene has CDR1 SGHDT and CDR2 YYEEEE. The chain's CDR3 is CASSLPGGETQYF. CDR3 coding DNA: TGTGCCAGCAGCTTACCAGGGGGAGAGACCCAGTACTTC.

This chain connects TRBV7-7 to TRBJ2-7; possibly TRBD1 for D (6 bases). Looked up from germline, CDR1 is SSHAT and CDR2 is FNYEAQ (reference sequence). The CDR3 spans 15 residues. Trimming removed 1 base at V and 5 bases at J, with 15 bases between. In DNA form, the CDR3 reads TGTGCCAGCAGCTTAGTACAGGGCCCCGAGGACGAGCAGTACTTC. Protein sequence: CASSLVQGPEDEQYF. Combining the CDR3 with reference TRBV7-7 and TRBJ2-7 gives the whole variable domain GAGVSQSPRYKVTKRGQDVTLRCDPISSHATLYWYQQALGQGPEFLTYFNYEAQPDKSGLPSDRFSAERPEGSISTLTIQRTEQRDSAMYRCASSLVQGPEDEQYFGPGTRLTVT.

V gene TRBV18 combines with J gene TRBJ1-1; 7 nucleotides match TRBD1. Trimming removed 1 base from V and 1 base from J; junction bases left unmatched: 9. Germline-derived CDR1 and CDR2 are KGHSH and LQKENI. CDR3 length: 17 amino acids. DNA for the CDR3: TGTGCCAGCTCACCACAGGGGGCCGGGCCCTGGAACACTGAAGCTTTCTTT. Amino acids: CASSPQGAGPWNTEAFF.

The chain uses TRBV7-6 and TRBJ2-1; 8 nucleotides line up with TRBD2. The germline gives CDR1 SGHVS, CDR2 FNYEAQ. The ends lost 3 bases at V and 4 bases at J; junction bases unmatched: 5. This CDR3 region has 15 residues. The CDR3 sequence is CASSFRGGRYNEQFF. The CDR3 region has the DNA TGTGCCAGCAGCTTCCGGGGGGGCCGGTACAATGAGCAGTTCTTC. Supplemented by reference TRBV7-6 and TRBJ2-1, the full variable domain reads GAGVSQSPRYKVTKRGQDVALRCDPISGHVSLYWYRQALGQGPEFLTYFNYEAQQDKSGLPNDRFSAERPEGSISTLTIQRTEQRDSAMYRCASSFRGGRYNEQFFGPGTRLTVL.

CDR3 sequence: CAIWKGVPYNEQFF. The DNA for the CDR3 is TGTGCCATCTGGAAGGGAGTCCCCTACAATGAGCAGTTCTTC. This sequence joins TRBV10-3 and TRBJ2-1; possibly TRBD2 for D (5 bases). The CDR3 has 14 residues. V was clipped by 8 bases and J by 2 bases, with 13 bases between them. The germline V gene has CDR1 ENHRY and CDR2 SYGVKD.

The V and J genes are TRBV28 and TRBJ2-7; D possibly corresponds to TRBD1 (5 bases). The CDR3 totals 13 residues. Germline V gives CDR1 MDHEN, CDR2 SYDVKM. The V gene lost 6 bases and the J gene lost 2 bases, with 11 bases spanning the gap. CDR3 nucleotide sequence: TGTGCCAGCAGCCGCAGGGTGCCCTACGAGCAGTACTTC. This encodes CASSRRVPYEQYF.

The chain links TRBV28 to TRBJ1-5; no clear D. Trimming shortened V by 2 bases and J by 0 bases, and 11 bases separated the two germline ends. From germline, CDR1 is MDHEN and CDR2 SYDVKM. This CDR3 region has 16 residues. CDR3 nucleotide sequence: TGTGCCAGCAGTTTAAGAGTCGGGGTTAGCAATCAGCCCCAGCATTTT. It codes for CASSLRVGVSNQPQHF.

The chain joins TRBV6-4 to TRBJ2-1; 13 nucleotides agree with TRBD2. With 3 bases clipped from V and 4 bases from J, the junction kept 3 bases outside the gene matches. The CDR3 consists of 16 residues. Germline CDR1 MRHNA, CDR2 SNTAGT. Here the CDR3 reads CASSERLAGGYNEQFF. DNA for the CDR3: TGTGCCAGCAGTGAACGACTAGCGGGGGGATACAATGAGCAGTTCTTC.

This clone was seen a few times. V usage is TRBV6-5 and J usage is TRBJ1-2; tentatively, D is TRBD1 (6 bases). This CDR3 comprises 13 residues. The V gene's germline CDR1 is MNHEY and CDR2 SVGAGI. V lost 5 bases and J 4 bases, leaving 11 bases between the germline ends. The CDR3 is CASSGGGSYGYTF. The CDR3 DNA follows: TGTGCCAGCAGTGGGGGGGGCAGCTATGGCTACACCTTC.

The chain employs TRBV20-1 and TRBJ1-2; tentatively, D is TRBD1 (6 bases). Between the trimmed V and J ends, which lost 6 bases and 5 bases, there was a span of 10 bases. The CDR3 is 11 amino acids. Looked up from germline, CDR1 is DFQATT and CDR2 is SNEGSKA (reference sequence). Written as DNA, the CDR3 is TGCAGTGCGGGGGGGCGGTATGGCTACACCTTC. Its protein is CSAGGRYGYTF.

The chain joins TRBV2 to TRBJ1-6, with D perhaps TRBD1 (6 bases). Germline V lookup: CDR1 SNHLY, CDR2 FYNNEI. The CDR3 runs to 15 residues. Trimming took 1 base from V and 3 from J, leaving 7 bases between them. CDR3 sequence: CASSEETGYNSPLHF. The CDR3 nucleotides are TGTGCCAGCAGTGAAGAGACAGGCTATAATTCACCCCTCCACTTT.

This chain links TRBV2 with TRBJ2-7; 12 nucleotides match TRBD2. The germline V gene has CDR1 SNHLY and CDR2 FYNNEI. This CDR3 is built from 18 residues. With V trimmed by 7 bases and J by 7 bases, 20 bases remained unmatched. CDR3 sequence reads: CASTERYLAGGPTYEQYF. The CDR3 DNA reads TGTGCCAGCACCGAGAGGTATCTAGCGGGGGGGCCGACGTATGAGCAGTACTTC. The full variable domain, in which reference TRBV2 and TRBJ2-7 provide the parts outside the CDR3, is EPEVTQTPSHQVTQMGQEVILRCVPISNHLYFYWYRQILGQKVEFLVSFYNNEISEKSEIFDDQFSVERPDGSNFTLKIRSTKLEDSAMYFCASTERYLAGGPTYEQYFGPGTRLTVT.